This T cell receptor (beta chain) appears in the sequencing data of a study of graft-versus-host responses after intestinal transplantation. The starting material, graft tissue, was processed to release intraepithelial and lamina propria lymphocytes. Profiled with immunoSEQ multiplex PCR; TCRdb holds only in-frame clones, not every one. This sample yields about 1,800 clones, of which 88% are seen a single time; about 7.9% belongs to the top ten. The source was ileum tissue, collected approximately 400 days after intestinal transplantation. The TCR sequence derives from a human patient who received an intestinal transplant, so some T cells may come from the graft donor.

In DNA, the CDR3 is TGTGCCAGCAGCCCATTACCGGGACAGAGGACCTACGAGCAGTACTTC. Its protein is CASSPLPGQRTYEQYF. The chain couples TRBV9 to TRBJ2-7; 7 bases are shared with TRBD1. CDR3 length: 16 amino acids. Germline CDR1 and CDR2: SGDLS and YYNGEE. J lost 2 bases, V lost 4 bases, and 12 bases had no gene match.